This T cell receptor (beta chain) was observed in a study of blood T cell repertoires in COVID-19. Looking at the study overall: Material from acute and convalescent COVID-19 was sourced from the United States, Italy and Spain. From T cells, B-cell-depleted T cells, or PBMCs came the material, which was cDNA or gDNA.

The J segment lost 7 bases and the V segment lost 5 bases, leaving 6 bases of the junction unmatched. Germline-derived CDR1 and CDR2 are MDHEN and SYDVKM. This CDR3 spans 14 amino acids. This clone was detected only once. TCRdb keeps only in-frame clones here, not all; method: immunoSEQ multiplex PCR. The table has 300,000 to 400,000 clones, about 88% seen once. The sequence was collected from a woman aged 55-70 years with COVID-19, enrolled during active disease. The chain links TRBV28 to TRBJ2-4; 9 positions match TRBD1. The material sequenced was peripheral blood. The chain's CDR3 is CASSPGQGWNIQYF. The CDR3 DNA sequence: TGTGCCAGCAGTCCCGGACAGGGGTGGAACATTCAGTACTTC. Combining the CDR3 with reference TRBV28 and TRBJ2-4 gives the whole variable domain DVKVTQSSRYLVKRTGEKVFLECVQDMDHENMFWYRQDPGLGLRLIYFSYDVKMKEKGDIPEGYSVSREKKERFSLILESASTNQTSMYLCASSPGQGWNIQYFGAGTRLSVL.